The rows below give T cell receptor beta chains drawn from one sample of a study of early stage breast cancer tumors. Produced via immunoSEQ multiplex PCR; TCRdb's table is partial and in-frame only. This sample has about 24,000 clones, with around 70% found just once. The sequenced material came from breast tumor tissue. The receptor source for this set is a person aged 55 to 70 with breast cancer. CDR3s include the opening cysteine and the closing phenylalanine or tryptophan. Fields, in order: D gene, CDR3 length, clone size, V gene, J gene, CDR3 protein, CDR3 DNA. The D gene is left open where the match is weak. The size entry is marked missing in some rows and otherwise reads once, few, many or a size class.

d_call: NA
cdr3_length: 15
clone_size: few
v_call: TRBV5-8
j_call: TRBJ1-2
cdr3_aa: CASSSQQGFRDGYTF
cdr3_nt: TGTGCCAGCAGCTCTCAGCAGGGGTTCCGGGATGGCTACACCTTC

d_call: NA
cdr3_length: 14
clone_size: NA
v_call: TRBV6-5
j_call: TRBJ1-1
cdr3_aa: CASSSLTGSSEAFF
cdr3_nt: TGTGCCAGCAGTTCTCTGACAGGTAGTTCTGAAGCTTTCTTT

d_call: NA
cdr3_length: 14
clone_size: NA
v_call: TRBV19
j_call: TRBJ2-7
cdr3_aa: CASSPYNDWWEQYF
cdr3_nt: TGTGCCAGTAGTCCTTATAACGACTGGTGGGAGCAGTACTTC

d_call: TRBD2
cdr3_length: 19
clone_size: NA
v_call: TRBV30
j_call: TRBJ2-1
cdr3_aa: CALHLMTSGRPSFNNEQFF
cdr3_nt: TGTGCCCTCCACCTTATGACTAGCGGGAGGCCCTCTTTTAACAATGAGCAGTTCTTC

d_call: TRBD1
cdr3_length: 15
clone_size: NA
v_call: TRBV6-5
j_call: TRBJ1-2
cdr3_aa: CASSSGTGGSYGYTF
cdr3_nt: TGTGCCAGCAGTTCCGGGACAGGGGGCAGCTATGGCTACACCTTC

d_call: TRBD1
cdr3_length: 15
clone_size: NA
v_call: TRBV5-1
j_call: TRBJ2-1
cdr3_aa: CASSFGQGAGNEQFF
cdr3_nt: TGCGCCAGCAGCTTTGGTCAGGGGGCCGGCAATGAGCAGTTCTTC

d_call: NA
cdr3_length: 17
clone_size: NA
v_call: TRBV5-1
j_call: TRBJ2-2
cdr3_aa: CASSLERDSLGAGELFF
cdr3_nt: TGCGCCAGCAGCTTGGAGAGGGACTCCCTGGGTGCCGGGGAGCTGTTTTTT

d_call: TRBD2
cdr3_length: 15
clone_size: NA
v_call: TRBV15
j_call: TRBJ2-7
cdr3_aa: CATSEGLAGIYEQYF
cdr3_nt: TGTGCCACCAGCGAGGGGTTAGCGGGAATCTACGAGCAGTACTTC

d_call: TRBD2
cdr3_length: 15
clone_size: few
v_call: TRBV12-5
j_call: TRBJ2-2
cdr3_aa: CASGLGLAGVGELFF
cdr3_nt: TGTGCTAGTGGTTTGGGACTAGCGGGAGTTGGGGAGCTGTTTTTT

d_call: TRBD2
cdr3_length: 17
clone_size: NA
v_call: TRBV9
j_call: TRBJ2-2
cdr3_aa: CASSVEQLAGYTGELFF
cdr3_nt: TGTGCCAGCAGCGTAGAGCAGCTAGCGGGATACACCGGGGAGCTGTTTTTT